The present entry profiles one T cell receptor beta chain with its context. The sample is drawn from a study of blood T cells in healthy people across ages. This CDR3 region has 14 residues. The germline CDR1 and CDR2 sequences are ENHRY and SYGVKD. V lost 4 bases and J 1 base, leaving 9 bases between the germline ends. Then a second PCR, running roughly 7 to 11 cycles, was carried out with a sample-barcoded 5' primer and a J-beta primer mix. TCRdb re-called the 5' RACE reads with MiXCR, one entry per CDR3 protein. The top ten hold 13% of the sample, which has 800,000 to 1,000,000 distinct CDR3 sequences, roughly 50% seen once.

The origin of this receptor is a man aged 25 to 40 in good health. The sample taken for sequencing was blood. This chain uses TRBV10-3 with TRBJ2-3; D ambiguous. CDR3 nucleotides: TGTGCCATCAGTGCGGGCACCGGCACAGATACGCAGTATTTT. Translated: CAISAGTGTDTQYF.